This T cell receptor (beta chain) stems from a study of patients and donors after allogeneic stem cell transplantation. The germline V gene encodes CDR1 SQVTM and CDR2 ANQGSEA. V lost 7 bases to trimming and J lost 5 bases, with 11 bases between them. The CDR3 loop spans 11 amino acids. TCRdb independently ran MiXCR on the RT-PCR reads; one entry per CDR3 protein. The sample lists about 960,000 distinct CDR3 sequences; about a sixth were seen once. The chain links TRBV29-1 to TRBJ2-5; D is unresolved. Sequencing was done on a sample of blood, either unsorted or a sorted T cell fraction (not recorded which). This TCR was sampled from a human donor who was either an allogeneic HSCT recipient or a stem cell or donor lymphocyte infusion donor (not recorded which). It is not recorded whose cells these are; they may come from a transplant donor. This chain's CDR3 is CSGKVGETQYF. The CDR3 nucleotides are TGCAGCGGAAAGGTTGGGGAGACCCAGTACTTC.